This T cell receptor (beta chain) was observed in a study of cytomegalovirus exposure and HLA in healthy donors. Trimming took 6 bases from V and 1 from J, leaving 9 bases between them. The CDR3 contains 13 residues. CDR1 and CDR2 (germline): KGHSH, LQKENI. General study findings and limits: Follow-up analysis seemed to connect common viral pathogens with several of the most significant clusters identified. It was likely that a cluster of highly shared sequence variants was a sequencing artifact. About 90% or about 30% of the time was how often most TCR beta V segments were productive, according to an earlier analysis.

Concerning this clone: Antigen specificity is unknown.

Researchers ran the PCR with 60 Vbeta and 13 Jbeta primers. Data came from immunoSEQ multiplex PCR; TCRdb stores just in-frame clones and leaves some out. Here the sample spans under 200,000 clones, approximately 71% being singletons. V and J are TRBV18 and TRBJ1-1, with D hard to call. The specimen sequenced was PBMCs. The sequence was collected from a woman in her thirties or forties in good health and CMV-seropositive. The CDR3 bases are TGTGCCAGCTCTCCTCGGGGGAACACTGAAGCTTTCTTT. Amino acid sequence: CASSPRGNTEAFF. Full variable domain (missing parts from reference TRBV18 and TRBJ1-1): NAGVMQNPRHLVRRRGQEARLRCSPMKGHSHVYWYRQLPEEGLKFMVYLQKENIIDESGMPKERFSAEFPKEGPSILRIQQVVRGDSAAYFCASSPRGNTEAFFGQGTRLTVV.